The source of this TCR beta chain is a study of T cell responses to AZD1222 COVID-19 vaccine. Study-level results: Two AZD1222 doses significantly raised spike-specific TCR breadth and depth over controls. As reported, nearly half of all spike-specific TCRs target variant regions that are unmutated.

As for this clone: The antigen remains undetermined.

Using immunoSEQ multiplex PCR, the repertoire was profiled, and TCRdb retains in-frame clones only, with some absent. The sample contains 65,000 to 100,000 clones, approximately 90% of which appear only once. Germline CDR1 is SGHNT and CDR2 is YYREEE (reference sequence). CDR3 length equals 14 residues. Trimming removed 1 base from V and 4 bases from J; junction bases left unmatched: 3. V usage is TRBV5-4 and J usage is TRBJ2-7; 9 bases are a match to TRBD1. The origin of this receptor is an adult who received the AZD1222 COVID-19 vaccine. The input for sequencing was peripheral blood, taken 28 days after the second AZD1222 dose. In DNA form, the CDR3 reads TGTGCCAGCAGCTTGCAGGGGACAGGGTACGAGCAGTACTTC. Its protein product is CASSLQGTGYEQYF.